Listed below are T cell receptor beta chains from one sample, sequenced in a study of CD8 T cells in Susac syndrome. Using its own MiXCR run on the immunoSEQ multiplex PCR reads, TCRdb lists one record per CDR3 protein. The top ten hold less than 0.075% of the sample, which has 200,000 to 250,000 distinct CDR3 sequences, approximately 92% seen once. Specimen: CD4+ T cells from PBMCs. The source is a human donor with multiple sclerosis. The CDR3 runs from the conserved cysteine through the conserved F or W. D genes are given only for firm matches. The size of a clone is reported for some rows only, either as once, few or many, or as a class for expanded clones.

clone size	V gene	J gene	CDR3 length	D gene	CDR3 DNA	CDR3 protein
.	TRBV4-1	TRBJ2-3	19	TRBD2	TGCGCCAGCAGCCAAGTTGTTTCGAAGCTAGCGGGGGAGGCAGATACGCAGTATTTT	CASSQVVSKLAGEADTQYF
.	TRBV7-2	TRBJ2-2	17	.	TGTGCCAGCAGCCCTAATATCGGCAGGGGCGGGACCGGGGAGCTGTTTTTT	CASSPNIGRGGTGELFF
.	TRBV24-1	TRBJ1-4	15	TRBD1	TGTGCCACCAGTGACGGGGACAGGATGAACGAAAAACTGTTTTTT	CATSDGDRMNEKLFF
.	TRBV29-1	TRBJ1-1	13	.	TGCAGCGTTGCAGCGGGGATGAACACTGAAGCTTTCTTT	CSVAAGMNTEAFF
.	TRBV20-1	TRBJ1-1	14	.	TGCAGTGCGACGCCGGAGGGAGTGAACACTGAAGCTTTCTTT	CSATPEGVNTEAFF
once	TRBV5-4	TRBJ2-1	12	.	TGTGCCAGCAGCTTGACGCTGAATGAGCAGTTCTTC	CASSLTLNEQFF
.	TRBV6-5	TRBJ2-5	14	.	TGTGCCAGCAGACGGCGCGCATTACAAGAGACCCAGTACTTC	CASRRRALQETQYF
.	TRBV24-1	TRBJ1-1	12	.	TGTGCCACCAGTGATCCCAATTCGGGCGCTTTCTTT	CATSDPNSGAFF
.	TRBV25-1	TRBJ1-2	14	.	TGTGCCAGCAGTATAACGGGGGGGGTGGATGGCTACACCTTC	CASSITGGVDGYTF
.	TRBV7-9	TRBJ1-4	14	.	TGTGCCAGCAGCTTCGGGATGACTAATGAAAAACTGTTTTTT	CASSFGMTNEKLFF